Listed below are T cell receptor beta chains from one sample, sequenced in a study of cytomegalovirus exposure and HLA in healthy donors. The assay was immunoSEQ multiplex PCR, and TCRdb's table has in-frame clones only and misses some. Of some 70,000 clones in the sample, more than 95% were seen once. The material sequenced was PBMCs. All receptors derive from a man aged 18 to 35 in good health and CMV-seronegative. Each CDR3 is given with its conserved first and last residue. D genes are given only for firm matches. Clone size is given for some rows only: seen once, a few or many times, or a class if the clone is expanded.

J	size	D	V	DNA	CDR3
TRBJ2-5	NA	TRBD2	TRBV5-6	TGTGCCAGCAGCGCGGGAGTGGGACCACGGACCGTTGGTGAGACCCAGTACTTC	CASSAGVGPRTVGETQYF
TRBJ1-6	few	NA	TRBV2	TGTGCCAGCAGTGAGGGACGAGGAGGGTCACCCCTCCACTTT	CASSEGRGGSPLHF
TRBJ2-7	NA	NA	TRBV11-2	TGTGCCAGCAGCTTAGAGCGGACTGTCTCCTACGAGCAGTACTTC	CASSLERTVSYEQYF
TRBJ1-2	NA	NA	TRBV6-1	TGTGCCAGCAGTGACAGGGGCTATGGCTACACCTTC	CASSDRGYGYTF
TRBJ2-7	NA	NA	TRBV18	TGTGCCAGCCGATACCCTGGGACATTCAACGAGCAGTACTTC	CASRYPGTFNEQYF
TRBJ1-1	NA	NA	TRBV19	TGTGCCACCGCAGGACAGTACAACACTGAAGCTTTCTTT	CATAGQYNTEAFF
TRBJ1-5	NA	NA	TRBV19	TGTGCCAGTAGTCAAAGCGGGGATAGCAATCAGCCCCAGCATTTT	CASSQSGDSNQPQHF
TRBJ1-4	NA	NA	TRBV2	TGTGCCAGCAGCCCGGACACTCGTGAAAAACTGTTTTTT	CASSPDTREKLFF
TRBJ2-3	once	NA	TRBV6-1	TGTGCCAGCAGTGAATTGCCAAAACAGGGCTACACAGATACGCAGTATTTT	CASSELPKQGYTDTQYF
TRBJ2-2	NA	TRBD1	TRBV7-2	TGTGCCAGCAGCCCCGGGACAGGTCACACCGGGGAGCTGTTTTTT	CASSPGTGHTGELFF
TRBJ2-7	NA	TRBD1	TRBV2	TGTGCCAGCAGTGTGACAGGGTACGAGCAGTACTTC	CASSVTGYEQYF
TRBJ2-5	NA	TRBD1	TRBV7-9	TGTGCCAGCAGCTTAACAGGGGGGGAGACCCAGTACTTC	CASSLTGGETQYF
TRBJ2-6	NA	NA	TRBV7-9	TGTGCCAGCAGCTCGTTCTACTCTGGGGCCAACGTCCTGACTTTC	CASSSFYSGANVLTF
TRBJ1-6	NA	NA	TRBV7-9	TGTGCCAGCAGCTTAGTGGATCAAGACGGGATCCACTTT	CASSLVDQDGIHF